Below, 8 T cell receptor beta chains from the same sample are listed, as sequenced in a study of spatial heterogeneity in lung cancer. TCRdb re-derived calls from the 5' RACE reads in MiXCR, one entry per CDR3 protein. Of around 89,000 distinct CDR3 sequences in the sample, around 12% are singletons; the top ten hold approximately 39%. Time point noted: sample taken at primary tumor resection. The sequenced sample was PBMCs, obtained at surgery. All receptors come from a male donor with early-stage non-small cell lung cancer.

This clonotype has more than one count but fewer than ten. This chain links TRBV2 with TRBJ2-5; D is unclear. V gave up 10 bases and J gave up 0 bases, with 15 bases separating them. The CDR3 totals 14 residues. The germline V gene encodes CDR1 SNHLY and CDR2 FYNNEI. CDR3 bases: TGTGCCACCCGAATAGGACGAAACCAAGAGACCCAGTACTTC. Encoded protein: CATRIGRNQETQYF.

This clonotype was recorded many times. Written as DNA, the CDR3 is TGTGCCAGCAGAAGCCTAGCGGGGGTCTCCTACGAGCAGTACTTC. It encodes CASRSLAGVSYEQYF. The V and J genes are TRBV6-2 or TRBV6-3 and TRBJ2-7; 10 bases line up with TRBD2. This CDR3 contains 15 residues. With 6 bases clipped from V and 0 bases from J, the junction kept 5 bases outside the gene matches. Germline assignment: CDR1 MNHEY and CDR2 SVGEGT.

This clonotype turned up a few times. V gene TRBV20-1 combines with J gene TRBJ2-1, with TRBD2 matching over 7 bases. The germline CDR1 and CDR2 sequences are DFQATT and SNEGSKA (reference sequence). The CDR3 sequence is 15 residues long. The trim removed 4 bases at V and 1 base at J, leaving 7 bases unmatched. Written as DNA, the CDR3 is TGCAGTGCTAAACGACTAGCAGTTTCCTACAATGAGCAGTTCTTC. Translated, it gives CSAKRLAVSYNEQFF.

CDR3 sequence: CASSLGVQAISNQPQHF. CDR3 in DNA: TGTGCCAGCAGCTTAGGGGTACAGGCTATTAGCAATCAGCCCCAGCATTTT. The chain combines TRBV7-2 with TRBJ1-5, with D possibly being TRBD1 (5 bases). CDR3 size: 17 residues. Looked up from germline, CDR1 is SGHTA and CDR2 is FQGNSA. The ends were cut back, 1 base at V and 0 bases at J, with 13 bases in the middle.

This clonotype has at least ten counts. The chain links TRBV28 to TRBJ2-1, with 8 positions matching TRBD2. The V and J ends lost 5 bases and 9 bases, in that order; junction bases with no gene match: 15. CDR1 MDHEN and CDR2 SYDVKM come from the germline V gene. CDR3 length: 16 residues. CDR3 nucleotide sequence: TGTGCCAGCAGTGGGACTAGTGGCGGGGGGTACGTTGAGCAGTTCTTC. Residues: CASSGTSGGGYVEQFF.

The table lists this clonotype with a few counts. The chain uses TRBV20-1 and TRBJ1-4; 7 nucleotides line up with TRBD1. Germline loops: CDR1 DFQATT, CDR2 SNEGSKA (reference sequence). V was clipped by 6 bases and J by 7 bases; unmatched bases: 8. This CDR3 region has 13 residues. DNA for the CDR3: TGCAGTGCGCCGAGGGGGCTTGGTGAAAAACTGTTTTTT. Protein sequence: CSAPRGLGEKLFF.

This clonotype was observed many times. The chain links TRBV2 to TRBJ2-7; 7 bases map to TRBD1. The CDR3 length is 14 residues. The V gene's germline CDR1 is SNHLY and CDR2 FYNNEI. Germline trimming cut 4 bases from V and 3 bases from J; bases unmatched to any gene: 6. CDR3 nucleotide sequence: TGTGCCAGCAGTGGATCGGGACAGTTCTACGAGCAGTACTTC. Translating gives CASSGSGQFYEQYF. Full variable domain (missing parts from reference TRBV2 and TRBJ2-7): EPEVTQTPSHQVTQMGQEVILRCVPISNHLYFYWYRQILGQKVEFLVSFYNNEISEKSEIFDDQFSVERPDGSNFTLKIRSTKLEDSAMYFCASSGSGQFYEQYFGPGTRLTVT.

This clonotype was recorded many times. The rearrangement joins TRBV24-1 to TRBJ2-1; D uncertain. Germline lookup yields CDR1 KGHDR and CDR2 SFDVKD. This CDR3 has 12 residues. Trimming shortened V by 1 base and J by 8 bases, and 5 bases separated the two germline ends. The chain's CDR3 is CATSDFKDEQFF. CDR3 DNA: TGTGCCACCAGTGATTTTAAGGATGAGCAGTTCTTC.